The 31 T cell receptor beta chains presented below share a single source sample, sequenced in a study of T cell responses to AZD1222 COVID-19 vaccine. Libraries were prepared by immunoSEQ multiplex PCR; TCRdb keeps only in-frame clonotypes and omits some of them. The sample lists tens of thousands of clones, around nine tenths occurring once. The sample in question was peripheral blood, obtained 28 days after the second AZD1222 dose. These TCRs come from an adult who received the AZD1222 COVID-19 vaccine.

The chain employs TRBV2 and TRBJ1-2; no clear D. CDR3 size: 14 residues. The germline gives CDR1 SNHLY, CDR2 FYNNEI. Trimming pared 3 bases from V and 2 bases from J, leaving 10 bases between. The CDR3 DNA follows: TGTGCCAGCAGTGACGCGGGCCGAAACTATGGCTACACCTTC. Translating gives CASSDAGRNYGYTF.

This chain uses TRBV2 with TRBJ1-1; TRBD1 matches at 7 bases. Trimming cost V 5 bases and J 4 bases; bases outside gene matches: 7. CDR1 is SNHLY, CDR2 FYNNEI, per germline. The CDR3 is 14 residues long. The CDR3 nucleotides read TGTGCCAGCAGTTATGACAGGGTTATCACTGAAGCTTTCTTT. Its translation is CASSYDRVITEAFF.

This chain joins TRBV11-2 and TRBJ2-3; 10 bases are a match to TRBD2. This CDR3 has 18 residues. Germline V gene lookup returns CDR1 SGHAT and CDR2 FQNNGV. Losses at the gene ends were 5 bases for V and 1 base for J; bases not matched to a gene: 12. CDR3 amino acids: CASSPGVAGGGGTDTQYF. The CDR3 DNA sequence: TGTGCCAGCAGCCCCGGGGTAGCGGGGGGCGGTGGCACAGATACGCAGTATTTT.

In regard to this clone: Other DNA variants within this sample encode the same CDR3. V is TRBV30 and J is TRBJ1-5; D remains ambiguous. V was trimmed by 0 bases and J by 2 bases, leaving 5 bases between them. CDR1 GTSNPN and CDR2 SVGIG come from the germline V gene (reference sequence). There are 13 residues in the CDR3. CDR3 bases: TGTGCCTGGAGTGTACGGGGCAATCAGCCCCAGCATTTT. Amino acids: CAWSVRGNQPQHF.

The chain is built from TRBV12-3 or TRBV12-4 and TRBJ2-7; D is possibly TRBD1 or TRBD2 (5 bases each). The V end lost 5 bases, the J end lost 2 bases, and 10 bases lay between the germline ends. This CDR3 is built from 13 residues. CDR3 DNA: TGTGCCAGCAGTGGGACCCATGCCTACGAGCAGTACTTC. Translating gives CASSGTHAYEQYF.

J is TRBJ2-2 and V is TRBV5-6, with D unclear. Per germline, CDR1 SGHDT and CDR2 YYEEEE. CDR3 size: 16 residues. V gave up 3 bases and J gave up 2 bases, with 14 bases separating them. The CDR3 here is CASSSTLSLNTGELFF. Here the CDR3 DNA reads TGTGCCAGCAGCTCGACCCTCAGCCTCAACACCGGGGAGCTGTTTTTT.

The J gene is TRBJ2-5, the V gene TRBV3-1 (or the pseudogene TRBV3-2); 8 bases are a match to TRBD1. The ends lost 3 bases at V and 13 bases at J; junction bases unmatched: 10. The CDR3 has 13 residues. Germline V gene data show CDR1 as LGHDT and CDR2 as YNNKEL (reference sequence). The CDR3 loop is CASSQGQVIGLYF. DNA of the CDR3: TGTGCCAGCAGCCAGGGACAGGTGATCGGATTGTACTTC.

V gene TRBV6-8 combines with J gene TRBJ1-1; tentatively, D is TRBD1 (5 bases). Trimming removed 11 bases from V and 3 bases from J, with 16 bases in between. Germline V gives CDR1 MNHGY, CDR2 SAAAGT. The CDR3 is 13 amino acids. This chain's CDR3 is CACRWGRDTEAFF. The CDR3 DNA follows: TGTGCCTGCCGGTGGGGCCGGGACACTGAAGCTTTCTTT.

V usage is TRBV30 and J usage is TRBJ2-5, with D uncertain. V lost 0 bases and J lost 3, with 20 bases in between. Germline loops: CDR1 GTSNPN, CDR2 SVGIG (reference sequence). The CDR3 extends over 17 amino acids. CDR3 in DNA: TGTGCCTGGAGTGTACTTCTGGTGGAACCGTTAAAAGAGACCCAGTACTTC. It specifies CAWSVLLVEPLKETQYF.

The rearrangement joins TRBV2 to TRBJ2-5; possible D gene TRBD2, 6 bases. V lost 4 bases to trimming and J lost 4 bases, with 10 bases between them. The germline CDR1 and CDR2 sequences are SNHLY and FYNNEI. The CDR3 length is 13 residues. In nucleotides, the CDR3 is TGTGCCAGCAGTGGAGGGGACTTAGAGACCCAGTACTTC. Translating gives CASSGGDLETQYF.

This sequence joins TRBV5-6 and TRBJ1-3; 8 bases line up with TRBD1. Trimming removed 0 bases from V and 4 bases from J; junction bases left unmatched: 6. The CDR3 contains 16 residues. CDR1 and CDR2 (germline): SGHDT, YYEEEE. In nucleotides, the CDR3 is TGTGCCAGCAGCTTGGCTCCGACAGGGGACGGAAACACCATATATTTT. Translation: CASSLAPTGDGNTIYF.

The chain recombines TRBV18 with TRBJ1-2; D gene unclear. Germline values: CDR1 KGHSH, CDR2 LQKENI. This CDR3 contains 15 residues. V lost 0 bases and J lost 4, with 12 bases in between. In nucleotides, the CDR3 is TGTGCCAGCTCACCACCGGGCTCTGTGGGCTATGGCTACACCTTC. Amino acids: CASSPPGSVGYGYTF.

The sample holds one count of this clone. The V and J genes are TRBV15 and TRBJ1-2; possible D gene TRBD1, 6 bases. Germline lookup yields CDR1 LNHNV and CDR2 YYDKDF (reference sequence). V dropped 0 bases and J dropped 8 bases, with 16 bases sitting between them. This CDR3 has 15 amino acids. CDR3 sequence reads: CATSREGAGAWGYTF. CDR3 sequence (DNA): TGTGCCACCAGCAGAGAAGGGGCAGGGGCTTGGGGCTACACCTTC. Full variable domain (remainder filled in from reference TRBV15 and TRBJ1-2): DAMVIQNPRYQVTQFGKPVTLSCSQTLNHNVMYWYQQKSSQAPKLLFHYYDKDFNNEADTPDNFQSRRPNTSFCFLDIRSPGLGDTAMYLCATSREGAGAWGYTFGSGTRLTVV.

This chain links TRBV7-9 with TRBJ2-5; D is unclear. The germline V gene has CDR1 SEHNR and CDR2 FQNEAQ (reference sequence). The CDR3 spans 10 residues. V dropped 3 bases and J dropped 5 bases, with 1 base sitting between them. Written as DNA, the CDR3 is TGTGCCAGCAGCTTGGAGACCCAGTACTTC. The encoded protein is CASSLETQYF.

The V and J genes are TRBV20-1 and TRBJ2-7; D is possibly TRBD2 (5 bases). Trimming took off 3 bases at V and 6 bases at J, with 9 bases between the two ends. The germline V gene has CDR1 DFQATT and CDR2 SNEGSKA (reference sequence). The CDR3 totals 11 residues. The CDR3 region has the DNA TGCAGTGCTAGTTTTGGAGGCGAGCAGTACTTC. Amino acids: CSASFGGEQYF.

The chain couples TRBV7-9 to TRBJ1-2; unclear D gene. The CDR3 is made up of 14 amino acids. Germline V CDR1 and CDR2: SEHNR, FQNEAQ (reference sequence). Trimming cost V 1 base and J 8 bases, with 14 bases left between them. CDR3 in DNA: TGTGCCAGCAGCTTAGGCGGCACCTTGGGGGGCTACACCTTC. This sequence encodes CASSLGGTLGGYTF.

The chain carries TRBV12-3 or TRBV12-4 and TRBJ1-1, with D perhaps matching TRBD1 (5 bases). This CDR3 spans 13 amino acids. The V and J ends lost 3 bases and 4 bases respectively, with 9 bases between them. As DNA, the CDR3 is TGTGCCAGCAGTTTGCGGGGCCTCACTGAAGCTTTCTTT. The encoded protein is CASSLRGLTEAFF.

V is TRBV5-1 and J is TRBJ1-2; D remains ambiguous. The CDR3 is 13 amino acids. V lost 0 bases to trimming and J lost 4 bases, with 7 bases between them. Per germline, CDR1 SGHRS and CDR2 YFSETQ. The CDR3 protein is CASSLDGFYGYTF. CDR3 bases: TGCGCCAGCAGCTTGGATGGTTTCTATGGCTACACCTTC.

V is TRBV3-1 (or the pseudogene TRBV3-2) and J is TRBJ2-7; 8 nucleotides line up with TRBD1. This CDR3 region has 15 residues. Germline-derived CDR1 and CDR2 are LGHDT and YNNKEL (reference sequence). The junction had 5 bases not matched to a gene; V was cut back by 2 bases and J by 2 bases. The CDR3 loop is CASSQRRQGPYEQYF. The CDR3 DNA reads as TGTGCCAGCAGCCAACGTCGACAGGGGCCCTACGAGCAGTACTTC.

CDR3 protein: CASSEAIRAFNQPQHF. The CDR3, as DNA: TGTGCCAGCAGTGAAGCTATCCGGGCTTTCAATCAGCCCCAGCATTTT. The chain is built from TRBV2 and TRBJ1-5; unclear D gene. The CDR3 has 16 amino acids. Germline V gene lookup returns CDR1 SNHLY and CDR2 FYNNEI. The V end was cut by 0 bases, the J end by 3 bases, with 12 bases between.

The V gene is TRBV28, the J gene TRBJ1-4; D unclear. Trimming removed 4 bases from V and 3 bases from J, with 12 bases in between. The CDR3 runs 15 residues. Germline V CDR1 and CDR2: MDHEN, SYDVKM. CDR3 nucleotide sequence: TGTGCCAGCAGTTCACCGGACGGATCTAATGAAAAACTGTTTTTT. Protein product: CASSSPDGSNEKLFF.

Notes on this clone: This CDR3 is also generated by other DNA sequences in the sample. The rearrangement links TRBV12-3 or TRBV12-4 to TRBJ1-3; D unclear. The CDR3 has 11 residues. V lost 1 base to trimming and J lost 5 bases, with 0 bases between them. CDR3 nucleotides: TGTGCCAGCAGTTTAGGAAACACCATATATTTT. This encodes CASSLGNTIYF.

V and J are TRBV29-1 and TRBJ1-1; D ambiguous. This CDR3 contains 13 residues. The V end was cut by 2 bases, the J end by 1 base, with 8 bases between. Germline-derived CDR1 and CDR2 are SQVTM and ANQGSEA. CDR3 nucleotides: TGCAGCGTTGAAAACACACAGAACACTGAAGCTTTCTTT. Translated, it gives CSVENTQNTEAFF.

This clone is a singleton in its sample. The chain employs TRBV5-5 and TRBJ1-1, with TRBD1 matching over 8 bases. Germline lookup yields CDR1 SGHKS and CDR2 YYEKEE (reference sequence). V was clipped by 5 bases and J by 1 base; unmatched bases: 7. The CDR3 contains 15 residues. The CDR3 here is CASRPSGTGNTEAFF. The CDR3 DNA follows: TGTGCCAGCAGGCCGTCCGGGACAGGGAACACTGAAGCTTTCTTT.

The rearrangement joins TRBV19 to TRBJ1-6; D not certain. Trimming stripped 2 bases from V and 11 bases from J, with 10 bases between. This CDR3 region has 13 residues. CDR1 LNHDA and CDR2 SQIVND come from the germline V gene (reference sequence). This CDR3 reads CASSINQEAPLHF. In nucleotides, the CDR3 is TGTGCCAGTAGTATAAATCAGGAAGCACCCCTCCACTTT.

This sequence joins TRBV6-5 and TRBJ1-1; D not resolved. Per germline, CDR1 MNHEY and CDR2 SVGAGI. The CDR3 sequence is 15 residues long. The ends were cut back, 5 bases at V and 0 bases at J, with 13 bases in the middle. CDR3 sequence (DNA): TGTGCCAGCAGTCGGGAAGGAGGGTTGAACACTGAAGCTTTCTTT. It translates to CASSREGGLNTEAFF.

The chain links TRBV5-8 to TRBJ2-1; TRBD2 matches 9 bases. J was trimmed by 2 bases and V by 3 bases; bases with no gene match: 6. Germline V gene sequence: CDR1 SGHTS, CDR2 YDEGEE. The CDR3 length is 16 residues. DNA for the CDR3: TGTGCCAGCAGCTCGGGACTAGCTACAACCTACAATGAGCAGTTCTTC. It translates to CASSSGLATTYNEQFF.

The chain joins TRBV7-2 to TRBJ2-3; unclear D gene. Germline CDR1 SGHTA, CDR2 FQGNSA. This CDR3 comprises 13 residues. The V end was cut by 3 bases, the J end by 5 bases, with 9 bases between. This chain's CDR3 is CASSFGTLDTQYF. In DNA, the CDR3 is TGTGCCAGCAGCTTTGGCACGTTAGATACGCAGTATTTT.

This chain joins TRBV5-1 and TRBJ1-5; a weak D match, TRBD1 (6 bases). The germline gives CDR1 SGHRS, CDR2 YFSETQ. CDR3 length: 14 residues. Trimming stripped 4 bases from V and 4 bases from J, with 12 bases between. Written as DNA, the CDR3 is TGCGCCAGCAGCGCGACAGGTCCAAATCAGCCCCAGCATTTT. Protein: CASSATGPNQPQHF.

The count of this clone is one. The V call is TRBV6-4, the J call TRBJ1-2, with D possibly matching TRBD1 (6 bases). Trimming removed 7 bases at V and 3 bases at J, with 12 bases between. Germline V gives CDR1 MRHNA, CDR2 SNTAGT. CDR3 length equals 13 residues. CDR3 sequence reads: CASKGAGDYGYTF. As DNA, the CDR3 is TGTGCCAGCAAGGGAGCAGGGGACTATGGCTACACCTTC.

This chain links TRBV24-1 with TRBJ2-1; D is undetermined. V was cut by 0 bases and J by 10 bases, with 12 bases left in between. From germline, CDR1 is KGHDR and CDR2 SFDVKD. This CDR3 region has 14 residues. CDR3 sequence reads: CATSDLRTGPEQFF. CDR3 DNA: TGTGCCACCAGTGATTTGAGGACCGGCCCAGAGCAGTTCTTC.